This paragraph covers one TCR beta chain sequence. Separate from the roughly 730-subject first cohort, the approximately 120-subject validation cohort was the one that the donors belonged to. This entry is derived from a study of cytomegalovirus exposure and HLA in healthy donors. Across the study: According to later analysis, the same platform produced the approximately 130 validation and under 750 first-cohort repertoires.

Germline V gene sequence: CDR1 MNHNY, CDR2 SVGAGI (reference sequence). CDR3 length equals 16 residues. J lost 2 bases, V lost 5 bases, and 8 bases had no gene match. Produced via immunoSEQ multiplex PCR; TCRdb's table is partial and in-frame only. The data hold 150,000 to 250,000 clones, with about 81% observed a single time. The rearrangement joins TRBV6-6 to TRBJ2-7, with 11 bases matching TRBD2. The receptor was isolated from a young woman in good health and CMV-seronegative. Sequenced: PBMCs. The CDR3 coding sequence is TGTGCCAGCAGTACGCAACTAGCGGGAGAACCCTACGAGCAGTACTTC. Its translation: CASSTQLAGEPYEQYF.